Each of the 3 T cell receptor beta chains below was sequenced from the same sample in a study of T cells after yellow fever vaccination. TCRdb fed the 5' RACE reads into MiXCR, producing one record per CDR3 protein. The top ten hold approximately 37% of the sample, which has 95,000 to 150,000 distinct CDR3 sequences, roughly 9% seen once. The specimen comprised CD8+ T cells sorted from PBMCs, sampled on the day of the yellow fever booster vaccination. All receptors derive from a man in his late teens or twenties who received the YFV17D yellow fever vaccine.

This chain links TRBV6-1 with TRBJ1-3; perhaps TRBD1 as D (5 bases). V was cut by 4 bases and J by 0 bases, with 13 bases left in between. This CDR3 is 16 amino acids long. Germline lookup yields CDR1 MNHNS and CDR2 SASEGT. The CDR3 here is CASSATALNSGNTIYF. As DNA, the CDR3 is TGTGCCAGCAGTGCGACAGCACTCAACTCTGGAAACACCATATATTTT.

This sequence joins TRBV4-1 and TRBJ1-1; weak D call: TRBD1 (6 bases). The CDR3 length is 12 residues. Deletions cut 5 bases from V and 10 bases from J, with 14 bases between. CDR1 is MGHRA, CDR2 YSYEKL, per germline. The CDR3 reads CASSAPGQGAFF. The CDR3 DNA reads TGCGCCAGCAGCGCCCCGGGACAAGGAGCTTTCTTT.

This clonotype was picked up many times. The rearrangement links TRBV5-6 to TRBJ2-3; 9 nucleotides agree with TRBD2. Trimming at V came to 0 bases and at J to 4 bases, leaving 6 bases not matched to a gene. Germline lookup yields CDR1 SGHDT and CDR2 YYEEEE. The CDR3 length is 16 residues. The DNA of the CDR3 is TGTGCCAGCAGCTTGGCGGTAGCGGGGGTGTCAGATACGCAGTATTTT. It codes for CASSLAVAGVSDTQYF. Combining the CDR3 with reference TRBV5-6 and TRBJ2-3 gives the whole variable domain DAGVTQSPTHLIKTRGQQVTLRCSPKSGHDTVSWYQQALGQGPQFIFQYYEEEERQRGNFPDRFSGHQFPNYSSELNVNALLLGDSALYLCASSLAVAGVSDTQYFGPGTRLTVL.